This T cell receptor beta chain was identified during a study of blood T cell repertoires in COVID-19. Study background: The United States, Italy and Spain provided the acute and convalescent COVID-19 samples.

Sequenced by immunoSEQ multiplex PCR; TCRdb stores in-frame clones only, minus some. The sample includes some 220,000 clones, approximately 87% of them seen just once. Allocation to cohorts depended on clinical history reported by the participants. There are 10 residues in the CDR3. The V and J ends lost 3 bases and 5 bases respectively, with 4 bases between them. Germline CDR1 and CDR2: DFQATT and SNEGSKA (reference sequence). The sample taken for sequencing was PBMCs or T cells enriched from blood (not recorded which). The source is a woman aged 45 to 65 in a cohort exposed to, infected with or recovered from COVID-19 (not recorded which). J is TRBJ1-2 and V is TRBV20-1; D call uncertain. CDR3 region: CSASSYGYTF. In DNA form, the CDR3 reads TGCAGTGCTAGTTCATATGGCTACACCTTC.